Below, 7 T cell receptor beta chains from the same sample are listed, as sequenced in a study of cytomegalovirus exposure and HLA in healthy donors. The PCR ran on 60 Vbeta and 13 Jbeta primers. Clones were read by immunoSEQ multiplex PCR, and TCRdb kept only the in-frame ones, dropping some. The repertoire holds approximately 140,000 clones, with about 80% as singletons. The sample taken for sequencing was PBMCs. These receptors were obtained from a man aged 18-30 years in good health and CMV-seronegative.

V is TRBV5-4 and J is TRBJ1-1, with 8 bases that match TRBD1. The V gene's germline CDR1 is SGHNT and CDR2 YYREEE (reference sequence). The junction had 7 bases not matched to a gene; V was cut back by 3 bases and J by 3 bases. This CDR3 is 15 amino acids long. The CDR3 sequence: CASSSKTGVDTEAFF. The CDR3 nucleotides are TGTGCCAGCAGCTCCAAGACAGGGGTGGACACTGAAGCTTTCTTT.

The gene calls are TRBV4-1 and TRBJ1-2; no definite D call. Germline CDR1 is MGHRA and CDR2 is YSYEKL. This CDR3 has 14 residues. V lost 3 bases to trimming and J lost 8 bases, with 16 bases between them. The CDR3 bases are TGCGCCAGCAGCCATGCGGCGAACGCGTTGGGCTACACCTTC. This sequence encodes CASSHAANALGYTF.

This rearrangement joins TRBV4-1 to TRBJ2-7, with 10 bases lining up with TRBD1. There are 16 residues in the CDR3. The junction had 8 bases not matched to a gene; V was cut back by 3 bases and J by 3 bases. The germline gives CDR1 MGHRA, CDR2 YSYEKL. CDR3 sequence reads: CASSQSTGGPLYEQYF. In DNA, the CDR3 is TGCGCCAGCAGCCAGTCGACAGGGGGCCCTCTCTACGAGCAGTACTTC.

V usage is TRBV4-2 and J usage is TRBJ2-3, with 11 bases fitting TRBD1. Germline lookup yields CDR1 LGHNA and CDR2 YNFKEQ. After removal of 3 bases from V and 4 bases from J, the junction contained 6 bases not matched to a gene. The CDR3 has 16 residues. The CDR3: CASSQGQGEGPDTQYF. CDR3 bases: TGTGCCAGCAGCCAGGGACAGGGGGAAGGTCCAGATACGCAGTATTTT.

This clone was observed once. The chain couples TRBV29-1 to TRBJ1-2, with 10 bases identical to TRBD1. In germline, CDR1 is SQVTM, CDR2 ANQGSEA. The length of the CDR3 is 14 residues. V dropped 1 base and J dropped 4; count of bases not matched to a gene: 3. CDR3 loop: CSVEGQGAVYGYTF. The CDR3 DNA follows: TGCAGCGTTGAAGGACAGGGGGCGGTCTATGGCTACACCTTC.

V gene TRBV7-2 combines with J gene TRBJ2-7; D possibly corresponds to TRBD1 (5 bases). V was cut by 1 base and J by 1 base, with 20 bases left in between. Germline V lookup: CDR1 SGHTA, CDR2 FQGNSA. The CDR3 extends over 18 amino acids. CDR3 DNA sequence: TGTGCCAGCAGCTTAGAGGGATCGTGGGCAGGGTCGTCCTACGAGCAGTACTTC. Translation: CASSLEGSWAGSSYEQYF. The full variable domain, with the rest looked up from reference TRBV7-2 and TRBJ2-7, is GAGVSQSPSNKVTEKGKDVELRCDPISGHTALYWYRQSLGQGLEFLIYFQGNSAPDKSGLPSDRFSAERTGGSVSTLTIQRTQQEDSAVYLCASSLEGSWAGSSYEQYFGPGTRLTVT.

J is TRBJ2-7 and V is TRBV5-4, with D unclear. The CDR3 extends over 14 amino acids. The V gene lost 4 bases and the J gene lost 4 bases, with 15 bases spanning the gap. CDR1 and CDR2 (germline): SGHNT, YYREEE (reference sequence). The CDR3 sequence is CASSPGQRTYEQYF. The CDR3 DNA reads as TGTGCCAGCAGCCCTGGTCAGCGTACTTACGAGCAGTACTTC.